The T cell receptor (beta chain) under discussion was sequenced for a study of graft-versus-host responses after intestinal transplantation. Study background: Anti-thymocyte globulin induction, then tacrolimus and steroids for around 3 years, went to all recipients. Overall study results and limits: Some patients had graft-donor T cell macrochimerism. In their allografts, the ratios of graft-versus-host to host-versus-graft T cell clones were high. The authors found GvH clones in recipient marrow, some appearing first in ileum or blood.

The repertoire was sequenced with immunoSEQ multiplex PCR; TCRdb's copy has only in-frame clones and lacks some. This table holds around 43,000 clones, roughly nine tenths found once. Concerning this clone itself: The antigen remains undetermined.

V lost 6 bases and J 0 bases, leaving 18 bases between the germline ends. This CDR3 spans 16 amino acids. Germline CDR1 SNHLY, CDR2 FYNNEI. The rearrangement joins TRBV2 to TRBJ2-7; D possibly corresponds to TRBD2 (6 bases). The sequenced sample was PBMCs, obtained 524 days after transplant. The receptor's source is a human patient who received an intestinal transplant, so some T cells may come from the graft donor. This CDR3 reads CASRGDLEGPSYEQYF. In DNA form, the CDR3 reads TGTGCCAGCAGGGGGGACCTGGAGGGACCCTCCTACGAGCAGTACTTC.